A single sample gave rise to the 25 T cell receptor beta chains below, sequenced in a study of shared clonotypes between healthy human individuals (dated by TCRdb to 2020 to 2022). Libraries came from the immunoSEQ multiplex PCR assay. TCRdb re-hosts the immuneACCESS table, in-frame sequences only. Its copies lack some clones; in the studies checked, an unresolved V gene accounts for under half of them, and the cause for the rest is not known. The sample records roughly 2 million clones, about 95% of which are singletons. Of the sample, more than 0.95% is held by the ten largest clones. CD8 naive samples consisted of CD45RO-negative cells that were positively selected for CCR7, yielding a CD45RA+CCR7+ population without TemRA cells. Sequencing was performed on naive CD8+ T cells sorted from blood. In light of the paper, this sample's cell subset or site label describes: CD45RA+CCR7+. These receptors all stem from a young man in good health.

The genes are TRBV14 and TRBJ1-1, with TRBD1 matching over 8 bases. V lost 4 bases to trimming and J lost 12 bases; unmatched junction nucleotides: 7. The germline V gene has CDR1 SGHDN and CDR2 FVKESK. The CDR3 covers 12 residues. In nucleotides, the CDR3 is TGTGCCAGCAGCCGAGGGGACAGGAGGACTTTCTTT. Amino acid sequence: CASSRGDRRTFF.

The V gene is TRBV7-9, the J gene TRBJ2-1; D possibly corresponds to TRBD2 (6 bases). Between the trimmed V and J ends, which lost 5 bases and 7 bases, there was a span of 21 bases. Germline CDR1 SEHNR, CDR2 FQNEAQ (reference sequence). This CDR3 has 16 residues. CDR3 DNA sequence: TGTGCCAGCAGCCCCACCTTAACGGGAGCTTGGAATGAGCAGTTCTTC. Its protein is CASSPTLTGAWNEQFF.

The chain has TRBV11-3 and TRBJ2-1; D not certain. The CDR3 has 13 amino acids. The germline V and J ends were trimmed by 3 bases and 4 bases, with 7 bases remaining between them. Germline loops: CDR1 SGHNT, CDR2 YENEEA. The CDR3 sequence: CASSLEHYNEQFF. CDR3 coding DNA: TGTGCCAGCAGCTTGGAACATTACAATGAGCAGTTCTTC. Combining the CDR3 with reference TRBV11-3 and TRBJ2-1 gives the whole variable domain EAGVVQSPRYKIIEKKQPVAFWCNPISGHNTLYWYLQNLGQGPELLIRYENEEAVDDSQLPKDRFSAERLKGVDSTLKIQPAELGDSAVYLCASSLEHYNEQFFGPGTRLTVL.

The rearrangement links TRBV5-5 to TRBJ1-2; 7 bases are shared with TRBD1. Per germline, CDR1 SGHKS and CDR2 YYEKEE (reference sequence). J lost 7 bases, V lost 4 bases, and 10 bases had no gene match. CDR3 length: 14 residues. The CDR3 protein is CASSPGTVRVGYTF. The DNA for the CDR3 is TGTGCCAGCAGCCCCGGGACAGTACGTGTTGGCTACACCTTC.

In regard to this clone: Other DNA sequences within the sample encode an identical CDR3. CDR3 DNA sequence: TGTGCCAGCAGCGTAGTTGCGGGAGTCTCCGAGCAGTACTTC. It codes for CASSVVAGVSEQYF. The chain joins TRBV9 to TRBJ2-7; 7 bases are shared with TRBD2. Germline values: CDR1 SGDLS, CDR2 YYNGEE. The V and J ends lost 0 bases and 6 bases, in that order; junction bases with no gene match: 6. CDR3 length: 14 residues.

Comment on this clone: Other DNA sequences in this specimen translate into the identical CDR3. The CDR3 reads CASSYSIGEYTGELFF. The CDR3 nucleotides are TGTGCCAGCAGTTACTCCATTGGGGAATACACCGGGGAGCTGTTTTTT. V and J are TRBV6-5 and TRBJ2-2; D gene ambiguous. V was cut by 0 bases and J by 3 bases, with 11 bases left in between. The CDR3 consists of 16 residues. The germline gives CDR1 MNHEY, CDR2 SVGAGI.

Regarding this clone: Other DNA sequences in this sample translate to the same CDR3. The J gene is TRBJ1-1, the V gene TRBV10-3; the D is unclear. The germline gives CDR1 ENHRY, CDR2 SYGVKD. V lost 5 bases and J lost 5, with 6 bases in between. The CDR3 loop spans 11 amino acids. The CDR3 sequence: CAISPGTEAFF. The DNA of the CDR3 is TGTGCCATCAGTCCGGGGACTGAAGCTTTCTTT.

This rearrangement joins TRBV19 to TRBJ1-6, with D tentatively TRBD1 (5 bases). V was shortened by 9 bases and J by 3 bases, with 9 bases between the two germline ends. There are 13 residues in the CDR3. In germline, CDR1 is LNHDA, CDR2 SQIVND (reference sequence). The CDR3 nucleotides are TGTGCCAGCCAGGACAACTATAATTCACCCCTCCACTTT. Its protein is CASQDNYNSPLHF.

This clone was detected once. The chain recombines TRBV5-1 with TRBJ1-1; D might be TRBD1 (5 bases). Trimming cost V 4 bases and J 6 bases, with 13 bases left between them. This CDR3 contains 13 residues. The germline CDR1 and CDR2 sequences are SGHRS and YFSETQ. The CDR3 reads CASSGGQGPEAFF. As DNA, the CDR3 is TGCGCCAGCAGCGGAGGGCAGGGCCCTGAAGCTTTCTTT.

This rearrangement joins TRBV7-9 to TRBJ1-1; D is undetermined. CDR3 size: 12 residues. Looked up from germline, CDR1 is SEHNR and CDR2 is FQNEAQ (reference sequence). Trimming removed 5 bases at V and 7 bases at J, with 11 bases between. Here the CDR3 reads CASSISDGEAFF. Here the CDR3 DNA reads TGTGCCAGCAGCATCTCAGACGGTGAAGCTTTCTTT.

The V call is TRBV27, the J call TRBJ1-1; D unclear. CDR1 MNHEY and CDR2 SMNVEV come from the germline V gene (reference sequence). Deletions cut 4 bases from V and 1 base from J, with 10 bases between. The CDR3 spans 14 residues. In nucleotides, the CDR3 is TGTGCCAGCAGTTCCCGGGAAACGAACACTGAAGCTTTCTTT. Translating it yields CASSSRETNTEAFF.

J is TRBJ1-1 and V is TRBV4-3, with 8 bases that match TRBD1. V shed 0 bases and J 5 bases; nucleotides not matched to a gene: 8. Germline V lookup: CDR1 LGHNA, CDR2 YSLEER. The CDR3 extends over 16 amino acids. This CDR3 is CASSQDRTGGSTEAFF. DNA for the CDR3: TGCGCCAGCAGCCAAGATAGAACAGGGGGATCAACTGAAGCTTTCTTT.

This chain links TRBV5-6 with TRBJ2-1; 10 nucleotides line up with TRBD1. The germline CDR1 and CDR2 sequences are SGHDT and YYEEEE. V lost 2 bases and J lost 6; bases outside the gene matches: 5. The CDR3 contains 15 residues. CDR3 in DNA: TGTGCCAGCAGCTTAGGGACAGGGGATCGCAATGAGCAGTTCTTC. This translates into CASSLGTGDRNEQFF.

A remark on this clone: The sample contains more than one DNA sequence encoding this CDR3. The chain joins TRBV19 to TRBJ2-7; D is uncertain. The V end was cut by 3 bases, the J end by 2 bases, with 11 bases between. Looked up from germline, CDR1 is LNHDA and CDR2 is SQIVND (reference sequence). The CDR3 length is 14 residues. This chain's CDR3 is CASSIRAGPYEQYF. The DNA for the CDR3 is TGTGCCAGTAGTATTCGCGCAGGCCCCTACGAGCAGTACTTC.

The rearrangement links TRBV28 to TRBJ2-2, with TRBD2 identical over 7 bases. CDR3 size: 14 residues. J was trimmed by 3 bases and V by 6 bases; bases with no gene match: 4. The germline V gene has CDR1 MDHEN and CDR2 SYDVKM. Here the CDR3 DNA reads TGTGCCAGCAGCGGACTAGAGGACACCGGGGAGCTGTTTTTT. This gives the protein CASSGLEDTGELFF. Full variable domain (rest looked up from reference TRBV28 and TRBJ2-2): DVKVTQSSRYLVKRTGEKVFLECVQDMDHENMFWYRQDPGLGLRLIYFSYDVKMKEKGDIPEGYSVSREKKERFSLILESASTNQTSMYLCASSGLEDTGELFFGEGSRLTVL.

The chain is built from TRBV21-1 and TRBJ2-7. TRBV21-1 is described as a pseudogene. The CDR3 covers 14 residues. Here the CDR3 reads CASSQKWSWGEQYF. Written as DNA, the CDR3 is TGTGCCAGCAGCCAAAAGTGGTCGTGGGGTGAGCAGTACTTC.

This rearrangement joins TRBV28 to TRBJ1-6; weak D call: TRBD1 (5 bases). Per germline, CDR1 MDHEN and CDR2 SYDVKM. There are 17 residues in the CDR3. V was cut by 5 bases and J by 9 bases, with 23 bases left in between. The CDR3 here is CASSPQRGREIGSPLHF. The CDR3 nucleotides read TGTGCCAGCAGTCCGCAGAGAGGCAGGGAGATAGGTTCACCCCTCCACTTT. The variable domain in full, with the rest retrieved from reference TRBV28 and TRBJ1-6, is DVKVTQSSRYLVKRTGEKVFLECVQDMDHENMFWYRQDPGLGLRLIYFSYDVKMKEKGDIPEGYSVSREKKERFSLILESASTNQTSMYLCASSPQRGREIGSPLHFGNGTRLTVT.

In this sample, this clone turned up a few times. The same CDR3 also results from other DNA sequences found in this sample. J is TRBJ1-1 and V is TRBV5-4, with unresolved D. The CDR3 runs to 13 residues. Deletions cut 0 bases from V and 5 bases from J, with 8 bases between. Germline CDR1 is SGHNT and CDR2 is YYREEE (reference sequence). The CDR3 loop is CASSLAGSTEAFF. CDR3 DNA: TGTGCCAGCAGCTTGGCGGGGAGTACTGAAGCTTTCTTT.

The chain carries TRBV19 and TRBJ1-2, with D hard to call. The V end lost 9 bases, the J end lost 8 bases, and 22 bases lay between the germline ends. The CDR3 runs to 14 residues. CDR1 is LNHDA, CDR2 SQIVND, per germline (reference sequence). CDR3 sequence reads: CASLNPGQGGGYTF. The DNA of the CDR3 is TGTGCCAGCCTCAACCCGGGCCAAGGAGGAGGCTACACCTTC. Full variable domain (outside the CDR3, taken from reference TRBV19 and TRBJ1-2): DGGITQSPKYLFRKEGQNVTLSCEQNLNHDAMYWYRQDPGQGLRLIYYSQIVNDFQKGDIAEGYSVSREKKESFPLTVTSAQKNPTAFYLCASLNPGQGGGYTFGSGTRLTVV.

In DNA form, the CDR3 reads TGTGCCAGCAGTTTACAGGGTCTACACACTGAAGCTTTCTTT. Amino acids: CASSLQGLHTEAFF. This sequence joins TRBV27 and TRBJ1-1; tentative D call: TRBD1 (5 bases). V shed 2 bases and J shed 3 bases, with 10 bases lying between them. The CDR3 contains 14 residues. Germline CDR1 and CDR2: MNHEY and SMNVEV (reference sequence).

The J gene is TRBJ2-7, the V gene TRBV7-9; D is unresolved. CDR3 length equals 14 residues. CDR1 is SEHNR and CDR2 is FQNEAQ in the germline V gene (reference sequence). Trimming shortened V by 3 bases and J by 2 bases, and 11 bases separated the two germline ends. The CDR3: CASSFVDGTYEQYF. The CDR3 DNA reads TGTGCCAGCAGCTTCGTAGACGGAACCTACGAGCAGTACTTC.

The CDR3 coding sequence is TGCAGCCCCTTGGCGGGGGGGCGGGATACGCAGTATTTT. This sequence encodes CSPLAGGRDTQYF. This chain uses TRBV29-1 with TRBJ2-3, with 9 positions matching TRBD2. This CDR3 spans 13 amino acids. Germline CDR1 is SQVTM and CDR2 is ANQGSEA. The trim removed 8 bases at V and 6 bases at J, leaving 9 bases unmatched.

The genes are TRBV6-5 and TRBJ2-7; 9 bases are shared with TRBD1. This CDR3 contains 15 residues. Looked up from germline, CDR1 is MNHEY and CDR2 is SVGAGI. The V and J ends lost 5 bases and 3 bases, in that order; junction bases with no gene match: 8. Here the CDR3 DNA reads TGTGCCAGCAGTCAAAGAGGGACAGGGATCTACGAGCAGTACTTC. This translates into CASSQRGTGIYEQYF.

The genes are TRBV4-1 and TRBJ1-5, with 9 bases that match TRBD1. The CDR3 is 15 amino acids. The germline CDR1 and CDR2 sequences are MGHRA and YSYEKL. Trimming cost V 4 bases and J 3 bases; bases outside gene matches: 4. In nucleotides, the CDR3 is TGCGCCAGCAGCCTCAGACAGGGGGACAATCAGCCCCAGCATTTT. This encodes CASSLRQGDNQPQHF.

As DNA, the CDR3 is TGCGCCAGCAGCTTGCGGGAGTGGAGTACCGGGGAGCTGTTTTTT. Its protein product is CASSLREWSTGELFF. J is TRBJ2-2 and V is TRBV4-1, with TRBD2 matching over 7 bases. Germline V CDR1 and CDR2: MGHRA, YSYEKL. V lost 5 bases, J lost 5 bases, and 8 bases stayed unmatched. The length of the CDR3 is 15 residues.